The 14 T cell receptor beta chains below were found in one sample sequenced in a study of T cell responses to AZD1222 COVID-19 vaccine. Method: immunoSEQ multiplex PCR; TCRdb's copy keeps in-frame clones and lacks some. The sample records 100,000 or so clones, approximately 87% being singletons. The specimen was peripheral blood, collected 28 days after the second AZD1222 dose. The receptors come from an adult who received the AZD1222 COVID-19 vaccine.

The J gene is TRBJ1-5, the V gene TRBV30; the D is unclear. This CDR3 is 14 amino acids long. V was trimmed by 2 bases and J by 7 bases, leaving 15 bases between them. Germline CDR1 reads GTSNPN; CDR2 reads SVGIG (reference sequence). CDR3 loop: CAWSLGTGLQPQHF. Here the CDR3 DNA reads TGTGCCTGGAGTCTGGGTACGGGATTACAGCCCCAGCATTTT.

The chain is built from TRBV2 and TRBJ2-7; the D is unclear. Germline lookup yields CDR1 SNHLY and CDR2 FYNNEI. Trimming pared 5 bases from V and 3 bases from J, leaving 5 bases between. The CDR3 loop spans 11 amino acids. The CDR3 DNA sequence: TGTGCCAGCAGTCCACTCTACGAGCAGTACTTC. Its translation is CASSPLYEQYF.

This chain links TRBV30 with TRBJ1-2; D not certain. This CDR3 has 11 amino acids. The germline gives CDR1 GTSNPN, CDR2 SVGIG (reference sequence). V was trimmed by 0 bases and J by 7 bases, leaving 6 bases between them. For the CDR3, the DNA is TGTGCCTGGAGTGTACTTAGTGGCTACACCTTC. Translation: CAWSVLSGYTF. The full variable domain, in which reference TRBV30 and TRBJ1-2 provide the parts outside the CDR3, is SQTIHQWPATLVQPVGSPLSLECTVEGTSNPNLYWYRQAAGRGLQLLFYSVGIGQISSEVPQNLSASRPQDRQFILSSKKLLLSDSGFYLCAWSVLSGYTFGSGTRLTVV.

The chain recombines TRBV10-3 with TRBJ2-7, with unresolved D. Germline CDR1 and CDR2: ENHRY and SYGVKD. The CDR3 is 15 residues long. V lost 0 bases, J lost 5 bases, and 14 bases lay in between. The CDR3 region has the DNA TGTGCCATCAGTGAGTCGGAGCCCCGCCCCGACGAGCAGTACTTC. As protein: CAISESEPRPDEQYF.

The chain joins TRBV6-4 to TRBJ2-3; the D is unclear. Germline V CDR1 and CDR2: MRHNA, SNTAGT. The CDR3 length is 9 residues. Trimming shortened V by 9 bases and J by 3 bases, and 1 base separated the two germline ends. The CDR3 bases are TGTGCCAGGACAGATACGCAGTATTTT. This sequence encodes CARTDTQYF.

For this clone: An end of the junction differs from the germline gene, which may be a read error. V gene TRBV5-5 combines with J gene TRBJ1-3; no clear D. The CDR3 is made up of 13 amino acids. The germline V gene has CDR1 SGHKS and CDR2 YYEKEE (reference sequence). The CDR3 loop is CASSWLDGDTIYF. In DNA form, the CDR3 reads TGTGCCAGCAGTTGGTTGGATGGAGACACCATATATTTT.

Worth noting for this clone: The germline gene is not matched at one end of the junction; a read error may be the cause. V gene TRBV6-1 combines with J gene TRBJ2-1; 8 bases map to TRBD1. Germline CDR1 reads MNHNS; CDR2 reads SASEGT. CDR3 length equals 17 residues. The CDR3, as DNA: TGTGCCAGCAGCGAAGTGGCAGGGGGCCCGCGGGGCTATGAGCAGTTCTTC. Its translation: CASSEVAGGPRGYEQFF.

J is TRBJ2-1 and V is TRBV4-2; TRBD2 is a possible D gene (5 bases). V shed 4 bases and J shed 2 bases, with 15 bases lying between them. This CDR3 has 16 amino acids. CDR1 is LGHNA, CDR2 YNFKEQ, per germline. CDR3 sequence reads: CASSPERSLAYNEQFF. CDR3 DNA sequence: TGTGCCAGCAGCCCGGAGCGGTCCTTGGCCTACAATGAGCAGTTCTTC.

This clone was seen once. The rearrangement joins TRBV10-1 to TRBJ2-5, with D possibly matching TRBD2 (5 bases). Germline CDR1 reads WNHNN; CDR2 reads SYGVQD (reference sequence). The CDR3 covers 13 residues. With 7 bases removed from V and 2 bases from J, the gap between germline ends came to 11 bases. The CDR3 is CASIRTGQETQYF. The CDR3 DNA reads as TGCGCCAGCATTCGAACGGGGCAAGAGACCCAGTACTTC.

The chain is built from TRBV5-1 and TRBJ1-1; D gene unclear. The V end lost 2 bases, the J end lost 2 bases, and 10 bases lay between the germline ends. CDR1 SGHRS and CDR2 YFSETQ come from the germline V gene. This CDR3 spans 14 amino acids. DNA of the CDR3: TGCGCCAGCAGCTTTGATGGGGAAAACACTGAAGCTTTCTTT. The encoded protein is CASSFDGENTEAFF.

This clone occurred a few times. This CDR3 reads CASSRVGGLTEAFF. The CDR3, as DNA: TGTGCCAGCAGCCGAGTTGGGGGGCTCACTGAAGCTTTCTTT. The J gene is TRBJ1-1, the V gene TRBV11-2; a weak D match, TRBD1 (6 bases). The CDR3 is 14 amino acids. Germline V lookup: CDR1 SGHAT, CDR2 FQNNGV. V was clipped by 5 bases and J by 4 bases, with 14 bases between them. Combining the CDR3 with reference TRBV11-2 and TRBJ1-1 gives the whole variable domain EAGVAQSPRYKIIEKRQSVAFWCNPISGHATLYWYQQILGQGPKLLIQFQNNGVVDDSQLPKDRFSAERLKGVDSTLKIQPAKLEDSAVYLCASSRVGGLTEAFFGQGTRLTVV.

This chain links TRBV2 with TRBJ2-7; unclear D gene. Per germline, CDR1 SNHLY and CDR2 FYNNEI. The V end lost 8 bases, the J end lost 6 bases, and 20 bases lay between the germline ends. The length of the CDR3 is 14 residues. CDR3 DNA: TGTGCCAGCCAGGCCGGTGCAGGAATCTCCGAGCAGTACTTC. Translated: CASQAGAGISEQYF.

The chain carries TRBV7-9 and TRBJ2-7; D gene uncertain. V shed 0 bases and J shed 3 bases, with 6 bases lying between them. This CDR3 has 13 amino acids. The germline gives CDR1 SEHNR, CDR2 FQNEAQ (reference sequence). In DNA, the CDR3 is TGTGCCAGCAGCTTAGCTCTGGGCTACGAGCAGTACTTC. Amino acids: CASSLALGYEQYF.

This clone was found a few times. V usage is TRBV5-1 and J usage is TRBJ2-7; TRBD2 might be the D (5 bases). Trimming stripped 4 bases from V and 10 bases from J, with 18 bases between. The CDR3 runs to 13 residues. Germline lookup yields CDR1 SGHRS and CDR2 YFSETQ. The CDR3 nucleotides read TGCGCCAGCAGCCCCGAGGGAATCGGGCCCCAGTACTTC. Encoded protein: CASSPEGIGPQYF.